This is a list of T cell receptor beta chains from one sample in a study of cytomegalovirus exposure and HLA in healthy donors. Sequenced by immunoSEQ multiplex PCR; TCRdb stores in-frame clones only, minus some. The sample lists about 98,000 clones; about 81% were seen once. Source material: PBMCs. Source of these receptors: a man in his forties or fifties in good health and CMV-seronegative. Each CDR3 is given with its conserved first and last residue. The D gene is left open where the match is weak. Size is omitted from some rows. Given values are once, few, many or a class for expanded clones.

clone_size,j_call,d_call,cdr3_length,v_call,cdr3_nt,cdr3_aa
NA,TRBJ2-3,TRBD2,16,TRBV5-1,TGCGCCAGCAGCTTTACAGCGGGGGGACTCACAGATACGCAGTATTTT,CASSFTAGGLTDTQYF
once,TRBJ1-2,NA,16,TRBV5-1,TGCGCCAGCAGCTTGGGTGGGCAGGCTACTAACTATGGCTACACCTTC,CASSLGGQATNYGYTF
NA,TRBJ2-7,NA,11,TRBV2,TGTGCCAGCAGGCGGGGTCCCGAGCAGTACTTC,CASRRGPEQYF
NA,TRBJ1-5,NA,15,TRBV15,TGTGCCACCAGCAGAGATTGGGGCTCCAATCAGCCCCAGCATTTT,CATSRDWGSNQPQHF
NA,TRBJ2-3,TRBD1,15,TRBV19,TGTGCCAGTAGCCCCATCACAGGGGTCACAGATACGCAGTATTTT,CASSPITGVTDTQYF
NA,TRBJ2-1,TRBD1,14,TRBV10-3,TGTGCCACCACTGGGGACAGGGAAGCCAATGAGCAGTTCTTC,CATTGDREANEQFF
NA,TRBJ1-2,NA,13,TRBV5-6,TGTGCCAGCAGCTTGGAGAGGGACTATGGCTACACCTTC,CASSLERDYGYTF
NA,TRBJ2-7,NA,13,TRBV30,TGTGCCTGGAGTCCCCGAGGGGGAAACGAGCAGTACTTC,CAWSPRGGNEQYF
NA,TRBJ2-3,NA,16,TRBV4-2,TGTGCCAGCAGCCAAGACCAGCTAGTCGTCCCAGATACGCAGTATTTT,CASSQDQLVVPDTQYF
NA,TRBJ1-2,NA,15,TRBV5-1,TGCGCCAGCAGCCCGACCGGGGGACTCGACTATGGCTACACCTTC,CASSPTGGLDYGYTF
NA,TRBJ2-1,NA,12,TRBV28,TGTGCCAGCACTCAACTCTACAATGAGCAGTTCTTC,CASTQLYNEQFF
NA,TRBJ2-3,NA,12,TRBV27,TGTGCCAGCAGTTCCCTCGGAGATACGCAGTATTTT,CASSSLGDTQYF
NA,TRBJ1-6,NA,15,TRBV5-5,TGTGCCAGCAGCTTGGACTTGTGGGAGAATTCACCCCTCCACTTT,CASSLDLWENSPLHF